The next 16 T cell receptor beta chains were all read from a single sample in a study of shared clonotypes between healthy human individuals (dated by TCRdb to between 2020 and 2021). Library creation used the immunoSEQ multiplex PCR assay. This is the immuneACCESS table as TCRdb keeps it, with only in-frame sequences that have V and J called. A part of the clones is gone; compared with another copy, unresolved V genes explain less than half, and the rest is unexplained. The sample records about 980,000 clones, 76% of which are singletons. Over 1.3% of the sample is taken by the ten largest. The source material was memory CD4+ T cells sorted from blood. What this sample's cell subset or site label stands for: CD45RA-negative fraction. These receptors came from a man between 18 and 35 years old in good health.

The chain employs TRBV9 and TRBJ2-3; 7 bases are a match to TRBD1. Trimming cost V 4 bases and J 6 bases; bases outside gene matches: 11. CDR1 SGDLS and CDR2 YYNGEE come from the germline V gene. This CDR3 has 15 residues. The CDR3 here is CASSLKQGSGDTQYF. CDR3 bases: TGTGCCAGCAGCCTTAAACAGGGGAGTGGGGATACGCAGTATTTT.

The chain joins TRBV7-9 to TRBJ1-2; perhaps TRBD1 as D (5 bases). Germline CDR1 and CDR2: SEHNR and FQNEAQ (reference sequence). Trimming took off 2 bases at V and 4 bases at J, with 14 bases between the two ends. The CDR3 extends over 15 amino acids. In DNA, the CDR3 is TGTGCCAGCAGCTTATCGGGAGGGGTTTCCTATGGCTACACCTTC. Protein product: CASSLSGGVSYGYTF.

This rearrangement joins TRBV13 to TRBJ2-7; D is perhaps TRBD2 (6 bases). The CDR3 spans 15 residues. V was pared by 1 base and J by 2 bases, with 12 bases between. CDR1 PRHDT and CDR2 FYEKMQ come from the germline V gene (reference sequence). The CDR3 DNA sequence: TGTGCCAGCAGCTTAGAGCCGGGGGATCCCTACGAGCAGTACTTC. It codes for CASSLEPGDPYEQYF.

Worth noting for this clone: A clone one base away is much larger, so this may be a read error. V usage is TRBV7-6 and J usage is TRBJ2-1; 10 bases line up with TRBD2. Germline values: CDR1 SGHVS, CDR2 FNYEAQ. The trim removed 5 bases at V and 2 bases at J, leaving 3 bases unmatched. The CDR3 is 15 residues long. CDR3 in amino acids: CASSNSGRAYNEQFF. The CDR3 coding sequence is TGTGCCAGCAGCAACAGCGGGAGGGCCTACAATGAGCAGTTCTTC.

The V and J genes are TRBV28 and TRBJ2-1; 8 positions agree with TRBD1. The ends lost 7 bases at V and 5 bases at J; junction bases unmatched: 16. The germline gives CDR1 MDHEN, CDR2 SYDVKM. This CDR3 is built from 17 residues. The CDR3 nucleotides read TGTGCCAGCAAGGCCAGGGGGCGCCCCCGAGGGAACAATGAGCAGTTCTTC. Translated: CASKARGRPRGNNEQFF.

V and J are TRBV10-2 and TRBJ1-3; the D gene is possibly TRBD1 (6 bases). Germline CDR1 is WSHSY and CDR2 is SAAADI. The CDR3 is made up of 15 amino acids. Trimming took off 7 bases at V and 0 bases at J, with 13 bases between the two ends. CDR3 in DNA: TGCGCCAGCATAGCAGGGGCTGACTCTGGAAACACCATATATTTT. It is translated as CASIAGADSGNTIYF.

The V call is TRBV4-1, the J call TRBJ2-1, with D possibly TRBD2 on 6 matching bases. The CDR3 totals 18 residues. Germline assignment: CDR1 MGHRA and CDR2 YSYEKL. V was shortened by 1 base and J by 7 bases, with 23 bases between the two germline ends. For the CDR3, the DNA is TGCGCCAGCAGCCAAGGTGGTGGCCAGCGCGGGGCGGGGAATGAGCAGTTCTTC. Amino acid sequence: CASSQGGGQRGAGNEQFF.

V usage is TRBV4-3 and J usage is TRBJ2-7, with TRBD2 matching 7 bases. CDR1 and CDR2 (germline): LGHNA, YSLEER. With 2 bases clipped from V and 5 bases from J, the junction kept 6 bases outside the gene matches. The CDR3 runs 14 residues. The CDR3 reads CASSQRGRYDEQYF. The CDR3 DNA sequence: TGCGCCAGCAGCCAACGCGGGAGATACGACGAGCAGTACTTC.

The chain links TRBV19 to TRBJ2-2, with D unresolved. Germline V gene sequence: CDR1 LNHDA, CDR2 SQIVND (reference sequence). V was clipped by 5 bases and J by 8 bases, with 12 bases between them. The CDR3 has 13 amino acids. DNA of the CDR3: TGTGCCAGTAGTGCCGTCAGTGGAGGGGAGCTGTTTTTT. It is translated as CASSAVSGGELFF.

The chain combines TRBV9 with TRBJ2-3; D perhaps matches TRBD2 (6 bases). V was pared by 0 bases and J by 2 bases, with 10 bases between. The germline V gene encodes CDR1 SGDLS and CDR2 YYNGEE. The CDR3 has 15 amino acids. CDR3 in amino acids: CASSVAGTYTDTQYF. DNA of the CDR3: TGTGCCAGCAGCGTAGCGGGGACTTACACAGATACGCAGTATTTT.

This chain joins TRBV4-1 and TRBJ2-3; the match to TRBD2 covers 14 bases. Germline V CDR1 and CDR2: MGHRA, YSYEKL. Trimming removed 4 bases from V and 2 bases from J; junction bases left unmatched: 14. CDR3 length: 20 amino acids. CDR3 protein: CASSRRGTSGGPTLTDTQYF. CDR3 nucleotide sequence: TGCGCCAGCAGCCGACGCGGGACTAGCGGGGGACCCACCCTCACAGATACGCAGTATTTT.

The chain has TRBV4-3 and TRBJ2-2, with 8 bases matching TRBD2. After removal of 6 bases from V and 2 bases from J, the junction contained 5 bases not matched to a gene. Germline-derived CDR1 and CDR2 are LGHNA and YSLEER. This CDR3 comprises 15 residues. The CDR3 nucleotides read TGCGCCAGCAGTGCGGGAGGTACAAACACCGGGGAGCTGTTTTTT. Its protein is CASSAGGTNTGELFF.

This chain joins TRBV7-2 and TRBJ1-6; 7 bases fit TRBD1. From germline, CDR1 is SGHTA and CDR2 FQGNSA. The CDR3 runs to 16 residues. V shed 4 bases and J 6 bases; nucleotides not matched to a gene: 9. CDR3 residues: CASSSQGRLGNSPLHF. The CDR3 region has the DNA TGTGCCAGCAGCTCACAGGGGAGACTGGGTAATTCACCCCTCCACTTT.

This clone showed up just a few times. The CDR3 is CASSLDGERVDTGELFF. The CDR3 DNA reads as TGTGCCAGCAGCTTAGACGGCGAGCGGGTTGACACCGGGGAGCTGTTTTTT. This chain connects TRBV7-6 to TRBJ2-2; the D gene is possibly TRBD2 (6 bases). CDR3 length equals 17 residues. Germline CDR1 and CDR2: SGHVS and FNYEAQ. V was trimmed by 1 base and J by 3 bases, leaving 15 bases between them.

This clone has just one count. The chain carries TRBV9 and TRBJ2-7, with no clear D. Trimming stripped 5 bases from V and 1 base from J, with 16 bases between. Germline V gene data show CDR1 as SGDLS and CDR2 as YYNGEE. This CDR3 is 15 amino acids long. The CDR3 DNA sequence: TGTGCCAGCAGAGTCACCAGCCCAATTTCCTACGAGCAGTACTTC. Protein sequence: CASRVTSPISYEQYF.

This clone was recorded a few times. V is TRBV27 and J is TRBJ1-6, with TRBD1 matching 8 bases. The CDR3 runs 16 residues. With 3 bases clipped from V and 9 bases from J, the junction kept 10 bases outside the gene matches. Germline V gene sequence: CDR1 MNHEY, CDR2 SMNVEV (reference sequence). The CDR3 is CASSLFPGQGVSPLHF. In nucleotides, the CDR3 is TGTGCCAGCAGTTTGTTCCCTGGACAGGGCGTTTCACCCCTCCACTTT.